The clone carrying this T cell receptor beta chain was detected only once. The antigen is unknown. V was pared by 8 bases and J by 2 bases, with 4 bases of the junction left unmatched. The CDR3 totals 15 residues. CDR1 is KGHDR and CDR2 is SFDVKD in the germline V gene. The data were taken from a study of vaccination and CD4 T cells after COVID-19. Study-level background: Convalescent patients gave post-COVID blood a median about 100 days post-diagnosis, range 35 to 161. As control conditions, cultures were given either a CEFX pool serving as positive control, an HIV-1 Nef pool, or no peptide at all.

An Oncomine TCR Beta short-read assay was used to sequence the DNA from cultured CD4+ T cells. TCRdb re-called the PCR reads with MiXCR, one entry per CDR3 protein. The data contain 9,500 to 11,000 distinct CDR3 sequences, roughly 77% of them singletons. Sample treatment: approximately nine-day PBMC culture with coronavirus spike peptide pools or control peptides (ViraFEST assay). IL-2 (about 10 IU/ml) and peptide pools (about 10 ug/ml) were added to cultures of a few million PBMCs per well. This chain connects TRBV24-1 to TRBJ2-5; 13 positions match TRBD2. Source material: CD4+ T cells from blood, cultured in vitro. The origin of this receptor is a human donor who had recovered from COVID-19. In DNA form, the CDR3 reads TGTGCCACCACCGGGACTAGCGGGACTCAAGAGACCCAGTACTTC. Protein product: CATTGTSGTQETQYF.